Listed here is a single T cell receptor beta chain. As yet, its antigen is unknown. The record originates from a study of shared clonotypes between healthy human individuals. Turning to the study itself: Researchers drew samples from a couple of women and a few men aged 18 to 49.

Repertoires were generated with immunoSEQ multiplex PCR, while TCRdb's copy carries only in-frame clones and drops some. The repertoire holds roughly 2.5 million clones, with 90% to 95% as singletons. Findings of the study overall: Represented diversity, genetic and exposure-history alike, was limited by few donors. Sample collection involved blood only; tissue repertoires are likely different.

The source of this sequence is a man aged 18-30 years in good health. The material sequenced was naive CD4+ T cells sorted from blood. Subset given: CD45RA+ positively selected.

The CDR3, as DNA: TGTGCCAGCAGCTTTTCTGCAGGGAAAGAAAAACTGTTTTTT. It is translated as CASSFSAGKEKLFF. The chain joins TRBV7-9 to TRBJ1-4; a weak D match, TRBD1 (5 bases). The germline V gene encodes CDR1 SEHNR and CDR2 FQNEAQ (reference sequence). Trimming pared 3 bases from V and 8 bases from J, leaving 13 bases between. The CDR3 is 14 amino acids. The whole variable domain, filled in from reference TRBV7-9 and TRBJ1-4, reads DTGVSQNPRHKITKRGQNVTFRCDPISEHNRLYWYRQTLGQGPEFLTYFQNEAQLEKSRLLSDRFSAERPKGSFSTLEIQRTEQGDSAMYLCASSFSAGKEKLFFGSGTQLSVL.